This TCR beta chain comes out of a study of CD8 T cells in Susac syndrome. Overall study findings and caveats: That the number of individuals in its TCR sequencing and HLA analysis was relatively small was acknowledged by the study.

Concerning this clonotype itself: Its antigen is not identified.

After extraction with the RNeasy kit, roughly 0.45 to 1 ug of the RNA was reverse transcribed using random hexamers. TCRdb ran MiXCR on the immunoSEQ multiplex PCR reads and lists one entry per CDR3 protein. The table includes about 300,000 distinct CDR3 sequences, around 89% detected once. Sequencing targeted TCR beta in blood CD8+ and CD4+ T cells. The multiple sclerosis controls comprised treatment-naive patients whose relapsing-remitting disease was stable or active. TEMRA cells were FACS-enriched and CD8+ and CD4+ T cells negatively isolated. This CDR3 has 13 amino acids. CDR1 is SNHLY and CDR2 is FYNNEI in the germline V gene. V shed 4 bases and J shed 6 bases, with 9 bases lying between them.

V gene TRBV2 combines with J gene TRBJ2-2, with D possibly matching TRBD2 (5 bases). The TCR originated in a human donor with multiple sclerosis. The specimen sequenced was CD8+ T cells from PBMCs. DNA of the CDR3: TGTGCCAGCAGTGCGGAGGTCTCCGGGGAGCTGTTTTTT. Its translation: CASSAEVSGELFF.